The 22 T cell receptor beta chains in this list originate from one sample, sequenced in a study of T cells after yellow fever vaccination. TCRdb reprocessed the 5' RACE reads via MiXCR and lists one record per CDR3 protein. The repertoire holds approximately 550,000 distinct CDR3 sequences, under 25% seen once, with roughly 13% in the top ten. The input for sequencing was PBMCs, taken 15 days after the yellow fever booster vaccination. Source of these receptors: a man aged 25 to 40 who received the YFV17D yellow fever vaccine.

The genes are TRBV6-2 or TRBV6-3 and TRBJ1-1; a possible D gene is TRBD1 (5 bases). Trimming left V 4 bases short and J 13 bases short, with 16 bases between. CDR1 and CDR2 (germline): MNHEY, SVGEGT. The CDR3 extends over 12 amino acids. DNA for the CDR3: TGTGCCAGCAGTTTCTGGGGGAGCCGGGGTTTCTTT. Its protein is CASSFWGSRGFF.

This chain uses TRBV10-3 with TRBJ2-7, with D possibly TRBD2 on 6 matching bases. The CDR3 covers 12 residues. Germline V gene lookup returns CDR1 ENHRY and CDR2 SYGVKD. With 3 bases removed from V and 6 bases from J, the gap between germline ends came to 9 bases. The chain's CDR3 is CAISDGSGEQYF. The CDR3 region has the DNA TGTGCCATCAGTGACGGGAGCGGCGAGCAGTACTTC.

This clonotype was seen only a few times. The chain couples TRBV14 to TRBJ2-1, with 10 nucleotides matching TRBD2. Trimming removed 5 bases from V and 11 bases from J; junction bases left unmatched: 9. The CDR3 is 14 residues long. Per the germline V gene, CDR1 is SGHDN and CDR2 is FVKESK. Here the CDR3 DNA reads TGTGCCAGCAGCGAAGCACTAGCGGGATTACAGCAGTTCTTC. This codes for CASSEALAGLQQFF. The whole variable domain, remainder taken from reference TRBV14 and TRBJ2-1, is EAGVTQFPSHSVIEKGQTVTLRCDPISGHDNLYWYRRVMGKEIKFLLHFVKESKQDESGMPNNRFLAERTGGTYSTLKVQPAELEDSGVYFCASSEALAGLQQFFGPGTRLTVL.

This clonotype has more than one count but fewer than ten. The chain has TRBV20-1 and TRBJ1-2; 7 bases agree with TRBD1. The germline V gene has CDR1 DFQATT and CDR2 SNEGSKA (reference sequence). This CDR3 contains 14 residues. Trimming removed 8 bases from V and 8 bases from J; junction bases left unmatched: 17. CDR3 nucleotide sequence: TGCAGTCTTCCCATCGGGACAGCTCCCTACGGCTACACCTTC. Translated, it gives CSLPIGTAPYGYTF.

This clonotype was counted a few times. CDR3: CASSPHTGTSGGPAKNIQYF. CDR3 sequence (DNA): TGCGCCAGCAGCCCCCATACCGGGACTAGCGGAGGGCCAGCCAAAAACATTCAGTACTTC. The J gene is TRBJ2-4, the V gene TRBV5-1, with TRBD2 matching over 11 bases. The CDR3 runs 20 residues. V shed 4 bases, J shed 0 bases, and the junction held 15 bases outside the gene matches. Germline-derived CDR1 and CDR2 are SGHRS and YFSETQ.

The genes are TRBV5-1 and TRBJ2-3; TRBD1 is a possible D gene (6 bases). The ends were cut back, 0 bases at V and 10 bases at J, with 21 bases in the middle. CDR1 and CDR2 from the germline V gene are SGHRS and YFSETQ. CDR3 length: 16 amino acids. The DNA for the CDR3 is TGCGCCAGCAGCTTGGCGGTGGGGGCTTTCTTTGAAGCGCAGTATTTT. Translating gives CASSLAVGAFFEAQYF.

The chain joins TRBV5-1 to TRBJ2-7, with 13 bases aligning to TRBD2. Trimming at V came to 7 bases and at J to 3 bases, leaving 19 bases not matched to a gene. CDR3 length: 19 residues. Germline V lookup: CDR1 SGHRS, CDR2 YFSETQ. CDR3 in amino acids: CASSTRTSGRSGSSYEQYF. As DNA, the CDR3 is TGCGCCAGCTCCACCCGGACTAGCGGGAGATCGGGGAGTAGCTACGAGCAGTACTTC.

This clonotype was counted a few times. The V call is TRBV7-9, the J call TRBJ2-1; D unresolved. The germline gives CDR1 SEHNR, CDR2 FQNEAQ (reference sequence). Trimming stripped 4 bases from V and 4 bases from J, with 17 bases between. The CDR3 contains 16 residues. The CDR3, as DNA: TGTGCCAGCAGCTCCCCGGCGGACCTCTTGTACAATGAGCAGTTCTTC. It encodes CASSSPADLLYNEQFF.

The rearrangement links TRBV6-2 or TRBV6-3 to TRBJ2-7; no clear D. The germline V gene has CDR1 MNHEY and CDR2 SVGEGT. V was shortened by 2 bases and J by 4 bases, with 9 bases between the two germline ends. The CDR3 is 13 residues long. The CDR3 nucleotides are TGTGCCAGCAGTTACAGGGATAGGTACGAGCAGTACTTC. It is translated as CASSYRDRYEQYF.

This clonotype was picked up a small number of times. The CDR3 region is CATSEEAAPNYGYTF. The CDR3 DNA is TGTGCCACCAGCGAGGAGGCAGCCCCCAACTATGGCTACACCTTC. The rearrangement links TRBV15 to TRBJ1-2; D uncertain. V gave up 5 bases and J gave up 2 bases, with 15 bases separating them. Germline-derived CDR1 and CDR2 are LNHNV and YYDKDF (reference sequence). The CDR3 spans 15 residues. Drawing the rest from reference TRBV15 and TRBJ1-2, the complete variable domain is DAMVIQNPRYQVTQFGKPVTLSCSQTLNHNVMYWYQQKSSQAPKLLFHYYDKDFNNEADTPDNFQSRRPNTSFCFLDIRSPGLGDTAMYLCATSEEAAPNYGYTFGSGTRLTVV.

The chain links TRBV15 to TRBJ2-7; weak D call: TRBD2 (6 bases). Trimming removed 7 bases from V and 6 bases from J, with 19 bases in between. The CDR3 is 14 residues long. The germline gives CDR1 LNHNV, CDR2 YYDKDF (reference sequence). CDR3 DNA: TGTGCCACCACGCCTAGCCGAGTGGAGGGCGAGCAGTACTTC. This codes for CATTPSRVEGEQYF.

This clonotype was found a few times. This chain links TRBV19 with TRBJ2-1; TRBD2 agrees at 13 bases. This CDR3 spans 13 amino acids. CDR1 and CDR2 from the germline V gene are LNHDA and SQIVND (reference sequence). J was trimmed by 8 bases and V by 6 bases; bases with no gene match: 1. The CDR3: CASRLAGGYEQFF. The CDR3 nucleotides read TGTGCCAGTAGACTAGCGGGAGGGTATGAGCAGTTCTTC.

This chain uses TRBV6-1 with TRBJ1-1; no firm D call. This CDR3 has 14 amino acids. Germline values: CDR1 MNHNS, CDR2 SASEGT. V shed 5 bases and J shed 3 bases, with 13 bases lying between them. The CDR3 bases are TGTGCCAGCAGTAATCGGGTGGGTTACACTGAAGCTTTCTTT. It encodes CASSNRVGYTEAFF.

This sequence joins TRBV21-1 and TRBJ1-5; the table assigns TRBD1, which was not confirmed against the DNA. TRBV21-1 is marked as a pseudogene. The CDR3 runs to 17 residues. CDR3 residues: CASSKGPDRGVDQPQHF. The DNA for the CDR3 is TGTGCCAGCAGCAAAGGCCCCGACAGGGGAGTGGATCAGCCCCAGCATTTT.

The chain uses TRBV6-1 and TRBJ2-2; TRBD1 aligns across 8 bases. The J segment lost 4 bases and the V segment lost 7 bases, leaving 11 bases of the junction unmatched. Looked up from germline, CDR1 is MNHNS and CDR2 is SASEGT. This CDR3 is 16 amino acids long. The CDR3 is CASKQGQGRTTGELFF. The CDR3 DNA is TGTGCCAGCAAACAAGGACAGGGCAGGACCACCGGGGAGCTGTTTTTT.

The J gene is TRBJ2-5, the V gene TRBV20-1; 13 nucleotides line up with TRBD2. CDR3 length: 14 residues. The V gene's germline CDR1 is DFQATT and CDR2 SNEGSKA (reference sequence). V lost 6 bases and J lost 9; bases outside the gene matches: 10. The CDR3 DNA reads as TGCAGTGCCGCCGGGACTAGCGGGATAACGTCCCAGTACTTC. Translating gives CSAAGTSGITSQYF.

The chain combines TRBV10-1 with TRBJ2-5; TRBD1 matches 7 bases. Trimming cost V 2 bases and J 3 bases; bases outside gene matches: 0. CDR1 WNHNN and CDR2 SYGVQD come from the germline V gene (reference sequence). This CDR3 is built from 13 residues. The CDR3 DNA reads TGCGCCAGCAGTGAGGGGACAGAAGAGACCCAGTACTTC. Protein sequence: CASSEGTEETQYF.

The CDR3 bases are TGTGCCAGCAGTTACGGACAGGGGGCTGAAAAACTGTTTTTT. It is translated as CASSYGQGAEKLFF. The J gene is TRBJ1-4, the V gene TRBV6-5; 11 nucleotides line up with TRBD1. This CDR3 region has 14 residues. Per germline, CDR1 MNHEY and CDR2 SVGAGI. J lost 7 bases, V lost 2 bases, and 0 bases had no gene match.

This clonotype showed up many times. CDR3 in DNA: TGCAGTGCGACAGGCGGGTCCCTCTCTGGAAACACCATATATTTT. This sequence encodes CSATGGSLSGNTIYF. This chain connects TRBV20-1 to TRBJ1-3; tentatively, D is TRBD1 (6 bases). This CDR3 spans 15 amino acids. With 6 bases removed from V and 0 bases from J, the gap between germline ends came to 15 bases. Germline CDR1 DFQATT, CDR2 SNEGSKA (reference sequence).

The CDR3 reads CATQGSYNSPLHF. For the CDR3, the DNA is TGTGCTACGCAGGGCTCCTATAATTCACCCCTCCACTTT. V usage is TRBV7-2 and J usage is TRBJ1-6; D might be TRBD1 (5 bases). Germline CDR1 reads SGHTA; CDR2 reads FQGNSA. This CDR3 comprises 13 residues.

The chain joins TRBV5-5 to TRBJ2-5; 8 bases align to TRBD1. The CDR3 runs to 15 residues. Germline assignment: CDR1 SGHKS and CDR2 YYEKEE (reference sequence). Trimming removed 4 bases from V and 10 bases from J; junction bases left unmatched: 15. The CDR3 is CASSPTYGQGGYQYF. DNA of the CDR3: TGTGCCAGCAGCCCCACCTACGGACAGGGTGGATACCAGTACTTC.

The CDR3 is CASSLGQPQETQYF. The CDR3 DNA follows: TGCGCCAGCAGCTTGGGGCAGCCCCAAGAGACCCAGTACTTC. The chain combines TRBV5-1 with TRBJ2-5; D is ambiguous. Looked up from germline, CDR1 is SGHRS and CDR2 is YFSETQ. The V end was cut by 0 bases, the J end by 1 base, with 7 bases between. The CDR3 runs 14 residues.